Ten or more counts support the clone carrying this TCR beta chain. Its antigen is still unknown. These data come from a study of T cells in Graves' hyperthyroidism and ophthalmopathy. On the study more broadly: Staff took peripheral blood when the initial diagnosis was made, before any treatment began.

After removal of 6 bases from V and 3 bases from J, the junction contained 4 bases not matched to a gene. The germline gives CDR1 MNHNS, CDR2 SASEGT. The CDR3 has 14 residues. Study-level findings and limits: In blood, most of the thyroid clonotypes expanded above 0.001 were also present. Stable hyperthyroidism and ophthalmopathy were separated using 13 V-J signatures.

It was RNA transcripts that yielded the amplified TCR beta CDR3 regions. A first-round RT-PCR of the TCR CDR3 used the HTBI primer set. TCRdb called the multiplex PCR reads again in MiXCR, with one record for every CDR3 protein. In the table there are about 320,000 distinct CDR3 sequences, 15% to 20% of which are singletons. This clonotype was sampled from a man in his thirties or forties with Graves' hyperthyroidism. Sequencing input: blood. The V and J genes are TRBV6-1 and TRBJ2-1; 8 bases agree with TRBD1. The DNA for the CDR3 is TGTGCCAGCAGCAGTACAGGGGGCTACAATGAGCAGTTCTTC. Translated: CASSSTGGYNEQFF.